These 5 T cell receptor beta chains were all obtained from the same sample, sequenced in a study of T cell responses to AZD1222 COVID-19 vaccine. The assay was immunoSEQ multiplex PCR, and TCRdb's table has in-frame clones only and misses some. The table lists around 110,000 clones, 80% to 90% of them singletons. The starting material was peripheral blood, obtained on day 0 of AZD1222 vaccination. These receptors were obtained from an adult in good health.

V gene TRBV9 combines with J gene TRBJ2-1, with D perhaps matching TRBD2 (6 bases). Germline V gives CDR1 SGDLS, CDR2 YYNGEE. V lost 7 bases to trimming and J lost 0 bases, with 14 bases between them. The CDR3 spans 15 residues. The CDR3 DNA reads as TGTGCCAGCGGAGGGGATTTCAGCTCCTACAATGAGCAGTTCTTC. Its translation: CASGGDFSSYNEQFF.

The chain combines TRBV7-2 with TRBJ1-5; D gene ambiguous. This CDR3 is built from 13 residues. The V gene lost 5 bases and the J gene lost 0 bases, with 5 bases spanning the gap. Germline V CDR1 and CDR2: SGHTA, FQGNSA. The DNA for the CDR3 is TGTGCCAGCAGCGACTATAGCAATCAGCCCCAGCATTTT. Protein: CASSDYSNQPQHF.

V and J are TRBV10-3 and TRBJ1-4; tentative D call: TRBD1 (5 bases). With 4 bases removed from V and 8 bases from J, the gap between germline ends came to 11 bases. The CDR3 contains 13 residues. From germline, CDR1 is ENHRY and CDR2 SYGVKD. This chain's CDR3 is CAISGDVKEKLFF. The CDR3 nucleotides are TGTGCCATCAGTGGGGACGTTAAGGAAAAACTGTTTTTT.

This clone was observed once. The chain employs TRBV5-5 and TRBJ1-2; D remains ambiguous. V lost 4 bases and J lost 3, with 10 bases in between. Germline V CDR1 and CDR2: SGHKS, YYEKEE (reference sequence). The CDR3 is 13 amino acids. CDR3 loop: CASSRTADYGYTF. In DNA, the CDR3 is TGTGCCAGCAGCAGAACAGCGGACTATGGCTACACCTTC.

The chain has TRBV27 and TRBJ1-4; D possibly corresponds to TRBD1 (6 bases). The V gene lost 4 bases and the J gene lost 2 bases, with 14 bases spanning the gap. The CDR3 has 16 residues. Germline CDR1 reads MNHEY; CDR2 reads SMNVEV (reference sequence). The CDR3 loop is CASSYTTGPTNEKLFF. The CDR3 DNA sequence: TGTGCCAGCAGTTATACTACAGGGCCCACTAATGAAAAACTGTTTTTT.